What follows are 2 T cell receptor beta chains derived from one specimen sequenced in a study of blood T cell repertoires in COVID-19. TCRdb keeps only in-frame clones here, not all; method: immunoSEQ multiplex PCR. Of roughly 400,000 clones listed, nearly 90% are singletons. The sequenced material came from PBMCs or T cells enriched from blood (not recorded which). These receptors all come from a woman in her late teens or twenties who had been exposed to COVID-19.

The chain is built from TRBV6-2 or TRBV6-3 and TRBJ2-7; 10 nucleotides agree with TRBD1. V lost 6 bases, J lost 2 bases, and 4 bases stayed unmatched. CDR1 is MNHEY, CDR2 SVGEGT, per germline. The CDR3 is made up of 14 amino acids. The CDR3 here is CASSEGTGAYEQYF. CDR3 nucleotide sequence: TGTGCCAGCAGCGAAGGGACAGGGGCCTACGAGCAGTACTTC.

V and J are TRBV13 and TRBJ1-6; TRBD1 matches 8 bases. CDR1 and CDR2 (germline): PRHDT, FYEKMQ (reference sequence). The CDR3 is 14 residues long. V dropped 3 bases and J dropped 6; count of bases not matched to a gene: 1. Here the CDR3 DNA reads TGTGCCAGCAGCTTCGGACAGGGTAATTCACCCCTCCACTTT. Protein product: CASSFGQGNSPLHF.